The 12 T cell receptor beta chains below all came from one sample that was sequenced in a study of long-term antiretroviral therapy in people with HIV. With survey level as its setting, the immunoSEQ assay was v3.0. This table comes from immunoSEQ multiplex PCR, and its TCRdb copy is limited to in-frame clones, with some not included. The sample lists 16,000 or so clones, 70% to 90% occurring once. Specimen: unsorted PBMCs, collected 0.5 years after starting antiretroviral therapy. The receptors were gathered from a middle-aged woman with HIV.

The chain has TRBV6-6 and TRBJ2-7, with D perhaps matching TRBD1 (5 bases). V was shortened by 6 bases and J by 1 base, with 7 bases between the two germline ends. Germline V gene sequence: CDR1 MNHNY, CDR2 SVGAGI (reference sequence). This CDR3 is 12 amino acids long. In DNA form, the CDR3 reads TGTGCCAGCAGAGGGGTTTCCTACGAGCAGTACTTC. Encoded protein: CASRGVSYEQYF.

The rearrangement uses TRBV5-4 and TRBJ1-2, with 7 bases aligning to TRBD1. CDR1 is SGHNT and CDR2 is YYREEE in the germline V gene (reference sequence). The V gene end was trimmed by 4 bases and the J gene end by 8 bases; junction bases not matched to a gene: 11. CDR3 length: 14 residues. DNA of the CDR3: TGTGCCAGCAGCCCTGTGGAGGGGGCACGAGGCTACACCTTC. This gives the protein CASSPVEGARGYTF.

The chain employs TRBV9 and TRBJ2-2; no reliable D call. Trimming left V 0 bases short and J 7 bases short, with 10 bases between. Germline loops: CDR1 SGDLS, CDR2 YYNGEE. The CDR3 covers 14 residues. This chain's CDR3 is CASSVVGAGGELFF. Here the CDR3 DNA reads TGTGCCAGCAGCGTAGTAGGAGCCGGCGGGGAGCTGTTTTTT.

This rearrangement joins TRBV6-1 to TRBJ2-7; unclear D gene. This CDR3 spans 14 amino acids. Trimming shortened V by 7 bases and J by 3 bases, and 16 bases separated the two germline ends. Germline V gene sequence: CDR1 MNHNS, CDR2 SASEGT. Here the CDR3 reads CASNIAAGNYEQYF. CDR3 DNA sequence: TGTGCCAGCAACATCGCGGCAGGAAACTACGAGCAGTACTTC.

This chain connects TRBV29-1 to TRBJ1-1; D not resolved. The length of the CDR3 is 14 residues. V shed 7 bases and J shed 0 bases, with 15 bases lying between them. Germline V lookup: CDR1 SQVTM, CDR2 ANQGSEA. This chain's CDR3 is CSARRPTVNTEAFF. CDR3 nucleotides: TGCAGCGCTCGGAGGCCTACGGTGAACACTGAAGCTTTCTTT.

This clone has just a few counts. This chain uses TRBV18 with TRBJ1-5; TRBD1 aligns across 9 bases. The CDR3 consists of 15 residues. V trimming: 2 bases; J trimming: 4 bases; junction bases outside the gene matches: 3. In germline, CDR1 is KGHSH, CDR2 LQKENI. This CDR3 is CASSPGTGSNQPQHF. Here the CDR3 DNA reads TGTGCCAGCTCACCAGGGACAGGGTCAAATCAGCCCCAGCATTTT.

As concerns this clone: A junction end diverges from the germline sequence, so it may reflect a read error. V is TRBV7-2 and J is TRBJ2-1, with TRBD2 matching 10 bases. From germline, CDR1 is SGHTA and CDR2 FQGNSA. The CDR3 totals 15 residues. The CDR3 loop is CASSLAGGPYNEQFF. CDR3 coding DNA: TGTGCCAGCAGTTTAGCGGGAGGCCCCTACAATGAGCAGTTCTTC.

This CDR3 reads CASSPEDFSTGELFF. In DNA, the CDR3 is TGCGCCAGCAGCCCGGAGGACTTCTCGACCGGGGAGCTGTTTTTT. V gene TRBV5-1 combines with J gene TRBJ2-2; D is perhaps TRBD2 (5 bases). V was shortened by 4 bases and J by 5 bases, with 15 bases between the two germline ends. The CDR3 is made up of 15 amino acids. In germline, CDR1 is SGHRS, CDR2 YFSETQ.

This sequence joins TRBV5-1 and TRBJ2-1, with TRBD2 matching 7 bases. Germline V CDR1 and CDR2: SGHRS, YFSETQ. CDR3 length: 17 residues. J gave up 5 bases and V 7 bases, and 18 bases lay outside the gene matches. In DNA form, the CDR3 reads TGCGCCAGCGCCCGGACCGGACTCCCGGGGGGAAACAATGAGCAGTTCTTC. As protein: CASARTGLPGGNNEQFF. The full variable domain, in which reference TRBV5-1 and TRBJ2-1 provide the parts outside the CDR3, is KAGVTQTPRYLIKTRGQQVTLSCSPISGHRSVSWYQQTPGQGLQFLFEYFSETQRNKGNFPGRFSGRQFSNSRSEMNVSTLELGDSALYLCASARTGLPGGNNEQFFGPGTRLTVL.

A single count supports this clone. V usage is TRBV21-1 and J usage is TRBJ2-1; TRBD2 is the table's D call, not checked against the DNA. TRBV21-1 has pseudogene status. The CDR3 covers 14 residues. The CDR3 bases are TGTGCCAGCAGCAAGGATCTAGCTATGAATGAGCAGTTCTTC. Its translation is CASSKDLAMNEQFF.

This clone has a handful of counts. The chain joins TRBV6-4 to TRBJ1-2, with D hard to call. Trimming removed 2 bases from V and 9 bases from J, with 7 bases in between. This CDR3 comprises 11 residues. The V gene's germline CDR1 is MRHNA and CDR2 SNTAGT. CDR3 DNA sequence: TGTGCCAGCAGTGACAGGGTCAGCTACACCTTC. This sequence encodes CASSDRVSYTF.

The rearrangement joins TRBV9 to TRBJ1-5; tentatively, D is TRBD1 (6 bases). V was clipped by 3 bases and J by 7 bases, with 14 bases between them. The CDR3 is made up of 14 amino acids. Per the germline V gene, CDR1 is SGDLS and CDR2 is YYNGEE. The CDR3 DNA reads TGTGCCAGCAGCGCCGCAGGGGAGTACCAGCCCCAGCATTTT. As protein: CASSAAGEYQPQHF.